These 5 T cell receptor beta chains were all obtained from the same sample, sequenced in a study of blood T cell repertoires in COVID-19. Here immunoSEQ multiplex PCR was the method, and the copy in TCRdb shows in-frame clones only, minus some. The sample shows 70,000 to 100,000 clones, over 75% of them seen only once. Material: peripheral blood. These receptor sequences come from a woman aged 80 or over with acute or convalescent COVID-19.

The CDR3 nucleotides read TGTGCCAGTAGTATGTTAGCGGGGGTAGGGCCCACAGATACGCAGTATTTT. Translated: CASSMLAGVGPTDTQYF. The V gene is TRBV19, the J gene TRBJ2-3, with 9 bases identical to TRBD2. The V gene end was trimmed by 3 bases and the J gene end by 2 bases; junction bases not matched to a gene: 9. In germline, CDR1 is LNHDA, CDR2 SQIVND (reference sequence). CDR3 length: 17 residues.

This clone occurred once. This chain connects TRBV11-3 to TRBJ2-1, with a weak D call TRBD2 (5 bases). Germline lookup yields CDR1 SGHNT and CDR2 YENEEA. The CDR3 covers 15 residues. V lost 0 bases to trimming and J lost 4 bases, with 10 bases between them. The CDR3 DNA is TGTGCCAGCAGCTTAGATCTACGGACTTACAATGAGCAGTTCTTC. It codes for CASSLDLRTYNEQFF.

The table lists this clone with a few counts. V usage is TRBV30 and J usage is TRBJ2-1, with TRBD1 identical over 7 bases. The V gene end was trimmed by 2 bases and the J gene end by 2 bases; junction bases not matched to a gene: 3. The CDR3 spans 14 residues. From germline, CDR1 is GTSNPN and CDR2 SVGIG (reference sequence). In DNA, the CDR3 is TGTGCCTGGAGTTCGACAGGGACCTACAATGAGCAGTTCTTC. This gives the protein CAWSSTGTYNEQFF.

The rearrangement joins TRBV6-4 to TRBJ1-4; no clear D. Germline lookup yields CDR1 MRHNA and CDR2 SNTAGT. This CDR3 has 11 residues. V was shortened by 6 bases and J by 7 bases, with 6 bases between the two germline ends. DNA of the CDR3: TGTGCCAGCAGATCAGTTGAAAAACTGTTTTTT. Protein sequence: CASRSVEKLFF.

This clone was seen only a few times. For the CDR3, the DNA is TGTGCCAGCAGCTTAGAACTAGCGGGGGGCCGCTACAATGAGCAGTTCTTC. Encoded protein: CASSLELAGGRYNEQFF. The V gene is TRBV7-9, the J gene TRBJ2-1, with 12 bases matching TRBD2. With V trimmed by 1 base and J by 3 bases, 4 bases remained unmatched. CDR3 length: 17 amino acids. Per the germline V gene, CDR1 is SEHNR and CDR2 is FQNEAQ (reference sequence).